The clone carrying this T cell receptor (beta chain) was counted many times. These data come from a study of CD4 and CD8 cells across lung adenocarcinoma regions. Localized lung adenocarcinoma, a non-small cell lung cancer, affected the donors. Each CDR3 protein gets one entry after TCRdb re-called the PCR reads with MiXCR. The sample shows 9,500 to 15,000 distinct CDR3 sequences, about 45% of them seen only once. The V gene lost 5 bases and the J gene lost 1 base, with 17 bases spanning the gap. This CDR3 has 17 amino acids. Germline CDR1 reads SGHTA; CDR2 reads FQGTGA. The receptor comes from a male donor with lung adenocarcinoma. The CD4 and CD8 labels of this study may be unreliable. The sequenced sample consisted of CD8+ T cells from the margin of a lung tumor. V usage is TRBV7-3 and J usage is TRBJ2-2, with D possibly being TRBD1 (6 bases). This CDR3 is CASSPETGSRNTGELFF. The CDR3 coding sequence is TGTGCCAGCAGCCCAGAGACAGGAAGCAGGAACACCGGGGAGCTGTTTTTT.